Listed below are T cell receptor beta chains from one sample, sequenced in a study of CD8+CD57+ T cells in acquired aplastic anemia. TCRdb redid the calling of the reads with MiXCR, one entry per CDR3 protein. The sample lists fewer than 200,000 distinct CDR3 sequences; less than 60% were seen once. The sequenced sample was sorted CD4+, CD8+, or CD8+CD57+ T cells (not recorded which) from PBMCs. All receptors derive from a human donor with aplastic anemia. CDR3s include the opening cysteine and the closing phenylalanine or tryptophan. D genes are given only for firm matches. Size is omitted from some rows. Given values are once, few, many or a class for expanded clones.

size: once
V: TRBV6-5
D: NA
length: 14
J: TRBJ2-5
CDR3: CASSTPGVSETQYF
DNA: TGTGCCAGCAGTACTCCAGGGGTTTCAGAGACCCAGTACTTC

size: medium-sized
V: TRBV24-1
D: TRBD2
length: 17
J: TRBJ2-5
CDR3: CATSDSLTSGGSETQYF
DNA: TGTGCCACCAGTGATTCGCTGACTAGCGGGGGTTCGGAGACCCAGTACTTC

size: NA
V: TRBV10-3
D: TRBD1
length: 15
J: TRBJ1-2
CDR3: CASSSGTGANYGYTF
DNA: TGTGCCAGCAGTTCCGGGACAGGGGCCAACTATGGCTACACCTTC

size: NA
V: TRBV7-2
D: NA
length: 12
J: TRBJ2-7
CDR3: CASSYLGTEQYF
DNA: TGTGCCAGCAGTTACCTCGGGACCGAGCAGTACTTC

size: many
V: TRBV5-4
D: TRBD1
length: 14
J: TRBJ1-1
CDR3: CASSLPTGGTEAFF
DNA: TGTGCCAGCAGCTTACCGACAGGGGGGACTGAAGCTTTCTTT

size: many
V: TRBV20-1
D: TRBD1
length: 16
J: TRBJ2-7
CDR3: CSARDYRQGSSYEQYF
DNA: TGCAGTGCTAGAGATTATCGACAGGGGAGCTCCTACGAGCAGTACTTC

size: once
V: TRBV11-2
D: NA
length: 13
J: TRBJ2-3
CDR3: CASSLFGADTQYF
DNA: TGTGCCAGCAGCTTATTCGGGGCAGATACGCAGTATTTT

size: many
V: TRBV10-1
D: NA
length: 13
J: TRBJ1-2
CDR3: CASSLDGNYGYTF
DNA: TGCGCCAGCAGCCTGGACGGGAACTATGGCTACACCTTC

size: NA
V: TRBV10-3
D: TRBD1
length: 15
J: TRBJ2-7
CDR3: CAISLGGTGDYEQYF
DNA: TGTGCCATCAGCTTGGGGGGGACAGGGGACTACGAGCAGTACTTC

size: many
V: TRBV7-9
D: NA
length: 13
J: TRBJ2-7
CDR3: CASSSGLTYEQYF
DNA: TGTGCCAGCAGCTCGGGACTGACCTACGAGCAGTACTTC

size: many
V: TRBV5-1
D: NA
length: 14
J: TRBJ2-7
CDR3: CASSLAGISYEQYF
DNA: TGCGCCAGCAGCTTGGCGGGTATCTCCTACGAGCAGTACTTC

size: NA
V: TRBV11-2
D: NA
length: 15
J: TRBJ1-2
CDR3: CASSSETTGNYGYTF
DNA: TGTGCCAGCAGCTCAGAAACCACAGGGAATTATGGCTACACCTTC

size: NA
V: TRBV6-1
D: TRBD1
length: 15
J: TRBJ2-7
CDR3: CASSPSRDRFGEQYF
DNA: TGTGCCAGCAGCCCATCGAGGGACAGGTTTGGCGAGCAGTACTTC

size: few
V: TRBV6-1
D: NA
length: 16
J: TRBJ1-1
CDR3: CASSRGTPVPNTEAFF
DNA: TGTGCCAGCAGCCGCGGGACCCCGGTCCCGAACACTGAAGCTTTCTTT

size: many
V: TRBV7-8
D: NA
length: 14
J: TRBJ1-2
CDR3: CASSLGQSNYGYTF
DNA: TGTGCCAGCAGCCTCGGACAGTCTAACTATGGCTACACCTTC

size: NA
V: TRBV19
D: NA
length: 15
J: TRBJ2-6
CDR3: CASSRDVSGANVLTF
DNA: TGTGCCAGTAGTAGGGACGTCTCTGGGGCCAACGTCCTGACTTTC

size: many
V: TRBV2
D: TRBD1
length: 16
J: TRBJ1-6
CDR3: CASSRDRGSYNSPLHF
DNA: TGTGCCAGCAGTCGGGACAGGGGGTCCTATAATTCACCCCTCCACTTT

size: NA
V: TRBV12-3/TRBV12-4
D: NA
length: 12
J: TRBJ2-7
CDR3: CASNLPGHEQYF
DNA: TGTGCCAGCAACCTCCCTGGGCACGAGCAGTACTTC

size: NA
V: TRBV10-2
D: TRBD1
length: 17
J: TRBJ1-5
CDR3: CASSGGQESAPNQPQHF
DNA: TGCGCCAGCAGTGGGGGACAGGAGTCTGCCCCGAATCAGCCCCAGCATTTT

size: many
V: TRBV5-1
D: NA
length: 13
J: TRBJ1-2
CDR3: CASSYGQNYGYTF
DNA: TGCGCCAGCAGCTATGGGCAGAACTATGGCTACACCTTC

size: many
V: TRBV12-3/TRBV12-4
D: NA
length: 11
J: TRBJ1-1
CDR3: CASSFPGRAFF
DNA: TGTGCCAGCAGTTTCCCGGGTCGGGCTTTCTTT

size: NA
V: TRBV24-1
D: TRBD1
length: 13
J: TRBJ2-7
CDR3: CATSTDRGRGQYF
DNA: TGTGCCACCTCGACCGACAGGGGAAGGGGGCAGTACTTC

size: many
V: TRBV2
D: NA
length: 17
J: TRBJ1-1
CDR3: CASSDIQGLEWDTEAFF
DNA: TGTGCCAGCAGTGACATCCAAGGATTGGAGTGGGACACTGAAGCTTTCTTT

size: NA
V: TRBV6-5
D: NA
length: 14
J: TRBJ2-1
CDR3: CASRAMVSSNEQFF
DNA: TGTGCCAGCAGGGCGATGGTGTCCTCCAATGAGCAGTTCTTC

size: NA
V: TRBV20-1
D: NA
length: 16
J: TRBJ2-7
CDR3: CSARALNAGRSYEQYF
DNA: TGCAGTGCTAGAGCCTTGAACGCGGGGCGCTCCTACGAGCAGTACTTC

size: once
V: TRBV19
D: NA
length: 14
J: TRBJ2-7
CDR3: CASSIIVRVNEQYF
DNA: TGTGCCAGTAGTATAATAGTCAGGGTAAACGAGCAGTACTTC

size: NA
V: TRBV10-3
D: TRBD2
length: 15
J: TRBJ2-3
CDR3: CASNEGIAGGDTQYF
DNA: TGTGCCAGCAACGAGGGAATAGCGGGAGGCGATACGCAGTATTTT

size: many
V: TRBV12-3/TRBV12-4
D: NA
length: 15
J: TRBJ2-1
CDR3: CASSLTRGDHNEQFF
DNA: TGTGCCAGCAGCTTGACAAGGGGAGACCACAATGAGCAGTTCTTC

size: few
V: TRBV29-1
D: NA
length: 13
J: TRBJ1-2
CDR3: CSAPPPRGGGYTF
DNA: TGCAGCGCCCCCCCCCCCCGGGGCGGCGGCTACACCTTC

size: NA
V: TRBV5-6
D: NA
length: 15
J: TRBJ1-2
CDR3: CASSLEGDNRYGYTF
DNA: TGTGCCAGCAGCTTGGAAGGGGACAATCGCTATGGCTACACCTTC

size: NA
V: TRBV7-3
D: NA
length: 16
J: TRBJ2-3
CDR3: CASSLQGTISTDTQYF
DNA: TGTGCCAGCAGCTTGCAGGGTACGATTAGCACAGATACGCAGTATTTT

size: NA
V: TRBV29-1
D: NA
length: 13
J: TRBJ2-7
CDR3: CSVDGQGPNEQYF
DNA: TGCAGCGTTGACGGGCAGGGGCCGAACGAGCAGTACTTC

size: NA
V: TRBV10-3
D: TRBD1
length: 13
J: TRBJ2-7
CDR3: CAHSGTGAYEQYF
DNA: TGTGCCCACTCCGGGACAGGGGCCTACGAGCAGTACTTC

size: NA
V: TRBV12-3/TRBV12-4
D: NA
length: 13
J: TRBJ1-1
CDR3: CASSIRENTEAFF
DNA: TGTGCCAGCAGTATAAGGGAGAACACTGAAGCTTTCTTT

size: NA
V: TRBV19
D: TRBD2
length: 15
J: TRBJ2-1
CDR3: CARGLAGGPGNEQFF
DNA: TGTGCCAGGGGACTAGCGGGAGGGCCTGGCAATGAGCAGTTCTTC

size: many
V: TRBV24-1
D: NA
length: 11
J: TRBJ2-1
CDR3: CATGGDNEQFF
DNA: TGTGCCACTGGAGGGGACAATGAGCAGTTCTTC

size: NA
V: TRBV24-1
D: NA
length: 14
J: TRBJ1-2
CDR3: CATSDLFSNYGYTF
DNA: TGTGCCACCAGTGATTTGTTCAGTAACTATGGCTACACCTTC

size: NA
V: TRBV10-3
D: NA
length: 15
J: TRBJ2-2
CDR3: CAISVDRSNTGELFF
DNA: TGTGCCATCAGTGTGGACAGATCGAACACCGGGGAGCTGTTTTTT

size: many
V: TRBV5-1
D: NA
length: 15
J: TRBJ1-2
CDR3: CASSLFLTDPYGYTF
DNA: TGCGCCAGCAGCTTGTTTTTGACAGACCCCTATGGCTACACCTTC

size: once
V: TRBV5-1
D: TRBD1
length: 15
J: TRBJ2-7
CDR3: CASSLAWTGHYEQYF
DNA: TGCGCCAGCAGCTTGGCATGGACAGGGCACTACGAGCAGTACTTC

size: NA
V: TRBV20-1
D: TRBD2
length: 15
J: TRBJ2-3
CDR3: CSARRLAGSTDTQYF
DNA: TGCAGTGCTAGACGACTAGCGGGGTCCACAGATACGCAGTATTTT

size: NA
V: TRBV29-1
D: NA
length: 11
J: TRBJ2-7
CDR3: CSVAGSDEQYF
DNA: TGCAGCGTCGCAGGGAGCGACGAGCAGTACTTC

size: once
V: TRBV20-1
D: NA
length: 15
J: TRBJ1-6
CDR3: CSAPALDSLFSPLHF
DNA: TGCAGTGCCCCAGCCTTGGACAGCCTTTTTTCACCCCTCCACTTT

size: many
V: TRBV2
D: TRBD2
length: 16
J: TRBJ2-3
CDR3: CASRPGTSGRTDTQYF
DNA: TGTGCCAGCAGGCCCGGGACTAGCGGGCGCACAGATACGCAGTATTTT

size: many
V: TRBV6-1
D: NA
length: 14
J: TRBJ1-6
CDR3: CASSLEGSGSPLHF
DNA: TGTGCCAGCAGTCTAGAGGGATCCGGCTCACCCCTCCACTTT

size: many
V: TRBV6-4
D: TRBD2
length: 16
J: TRBJ2-3
CDR3: CASSPLPAGGQDTQYF
DNA: TGTGCCAGCAGTCCGCTCCCGGCGGGGGGGCAAGATACGCAGTATTTT

size: NA
V: TRBV10-3
D: NA
length: 12
J: TRBJ1-2
CDR3: CAIRQGEYGYTF
DNA: TGTGCCATCAGACAGGGAGAGTATGGCTACACCTTC

size: NA
V: TRBV9
D: NA
length: 13
J: TRBJ1-1
CDR3: CASSAPGNTEAFF
DNA: TGTGCCAGCAGCGCCCCAGGGAACACTGAAGCTTTCTTT

size: many
V: TRBV10-2
D: NA
length: 14
J: TRBJ1-6
CDR3: CASSEGTSNSPLHF
DNA: TGCGCCAGCAGTGAGGGGACATCCAATTCACCCCTCCACTTT

size: many
V: TRBV6-4
D: TRBD1
length: 16
J: TRBJ2-6
CDR3: CASSRDRHSGANVLTF
DNA: TGTGCCAGCAGTCGGGACAGGCACTCTGGGGCCAACGTCCTGACTTTC

size: few
V: TRBV20-1
D: NA
length: 11
J: TRBJ2-3
CDR3: CSARDNPTQYF
DNA: TGCAGTGCTAGAGATAATCCTACGCAGTATTTT